The clone carrying this T cell receptor (beta chain) appeared a few times. Antigen: not known. cDNA libraries for TCR beta contained unique molecular identifiers. Each batch of roughly 0.9 to 11 million T cells produced roughly 450,000 cDNA molecules. TCRdb reanalysed the PCR reads using MiXCR and keeps one entry per CDR3 protein. The repertoire holds roughly 540,000 distinct CDR3 sequences, with around a third as singletons. Germline CDR1 is SEHNR and CDR2 is FQNEAQ (reference sequence). CDR3 length: 13 residues. Trimming removed 5 bases from V and 8 bases from J; junction bases left unmatched: 6. This entry is derived from a study of post-analysis software for immune sequencing data. Study in general: Clinical courses comprised relapsing-remitting, secondary progressive and progressive-relapsing multiple sclerosis.

Study-wide points: Same-batch preparations were strongly co-clustered by F measure. Normalized Chao1 diversity was significantly lower in multiple sclerosis patients than in controls. In patients, about 5 TRBV segments were more frequent than in controls, with TRBV5-6, TRBV5-1 and TRBV20-1 among them.

The source is a girl aged 2-17 years with multiple sclerosis. The V call is TRBV7-9, the J call TRBJ1-2, with 9 bases matching TRBD1. Material for sequencing was blood. CDR3 DNA: TGTGCCAGCAGCATACAGGGGGCGCGGGGCTACACCTTC. Translated, it gives CASSIQGARGYTF. Filled out from reference TRBV7-9 and TRBJ1-2, the complete variable domain reads DTGVSQNPRHKITKRGQNVTFRCDPISEHNRLYWYRQTLGQGPEFLTYFQNEAQLEKSRLLSDRFSAERPKGSFSTLEIQRTEQGDSAMYLCASSIQGARGYTFGSGTRLTVV.